This T cell receptor (beta chain) was obtained from a study of T cell changes during pregnancy in multiple sclerosis. The V gene end was trimmed by 8 bases and the J gene end by 6 bases; junction bases not matched to a gene: 10. This CDR3 is built from 14 residues. Per germline, CDR1 MDHEN and CDR2 SYDVKM. The protocol was immunoSEQ multiplex PCR, while the TCRdb copy is restricted to in-frame clones and leaves out a portion. The table has about 75,000 clones, 94% seen once. The chain couples TRBV28 to TRBJ2-1; 7 nucleotides match TRBD2. This sample comprised CD4+ T cells from peripheral blood mononuclear cells, obtained after pregnancy. This receptor was taken from a female donor with multiple sclerosis, enrolled in a pregnancy study. The CDR3, as DNA: TGTGCCAGCCACGGACTAGGATGGGCCAATGAGCAGTTCTTC. This codes for CASHGLGWANEQFF. The full variable domain, with the rest looked up from reference TRBV28 and TRBJ2-1, is DVKVTQSSRYLVKRTGEKVFLECVQDMDHENMFWYRQDPGLGLRLIYFSYDVKMKEKGDIPEGYSVSREKKERFSLILESASTNQTSMYLCASHGLGWANEQFFGPGTRLTVL.